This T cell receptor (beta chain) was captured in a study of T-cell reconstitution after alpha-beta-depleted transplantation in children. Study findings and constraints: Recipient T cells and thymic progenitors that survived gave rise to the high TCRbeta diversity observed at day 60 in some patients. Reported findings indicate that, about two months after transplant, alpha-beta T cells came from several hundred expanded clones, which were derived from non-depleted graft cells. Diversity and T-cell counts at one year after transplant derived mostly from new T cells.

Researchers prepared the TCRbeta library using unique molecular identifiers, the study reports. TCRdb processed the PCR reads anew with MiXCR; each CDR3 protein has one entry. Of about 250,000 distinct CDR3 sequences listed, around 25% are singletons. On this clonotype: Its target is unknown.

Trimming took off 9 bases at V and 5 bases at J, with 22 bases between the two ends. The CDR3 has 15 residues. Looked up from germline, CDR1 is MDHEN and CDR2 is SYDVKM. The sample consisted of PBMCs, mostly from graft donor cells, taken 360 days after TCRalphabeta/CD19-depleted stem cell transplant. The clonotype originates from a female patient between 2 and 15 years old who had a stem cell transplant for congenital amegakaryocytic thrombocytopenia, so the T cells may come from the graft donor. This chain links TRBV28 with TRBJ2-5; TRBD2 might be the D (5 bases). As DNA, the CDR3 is TGTGCCAGTGGAAGCGGTTTGAGGGTAGGGGAGACCCAGTACTTC. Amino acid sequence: CASGSGLRVGETQYF.